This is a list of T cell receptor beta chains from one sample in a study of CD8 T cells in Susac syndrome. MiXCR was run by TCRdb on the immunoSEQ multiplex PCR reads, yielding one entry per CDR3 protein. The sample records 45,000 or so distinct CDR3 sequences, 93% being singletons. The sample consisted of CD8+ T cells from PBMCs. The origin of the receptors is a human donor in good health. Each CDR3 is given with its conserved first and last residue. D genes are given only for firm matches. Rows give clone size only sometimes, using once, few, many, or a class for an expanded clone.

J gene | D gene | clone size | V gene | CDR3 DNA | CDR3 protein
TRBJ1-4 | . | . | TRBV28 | TGTGCCAGCAGTTTAGGAGGACGGATTAATGAAAAACTGTTTTTT | CASSLGGRINEKLFF
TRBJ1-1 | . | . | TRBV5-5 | TGTGCCAGCAGCTTATGGGGTGGAAAAACTGAAGCTTTCTTT | CASSLWGGKTEAFF
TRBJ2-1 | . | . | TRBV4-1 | TGCGCCAGCAGCCAAGGGGGAAGGCTGCAGTTCTTC | CASSQGGRLQFF
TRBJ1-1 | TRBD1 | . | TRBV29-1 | TGCAGCGGGGGGACAGGAGACACTGAAGCTTTCTTT | CSGGTGDTEAFF
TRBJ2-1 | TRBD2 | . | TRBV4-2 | TGTGCCAGCAGCGGTTCTAGCGGGAGAAATGAGCAGTTCTTC | CASSGSSGRNEQFF
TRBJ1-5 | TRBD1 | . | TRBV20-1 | TGCAGTGCACTCGACAGGGTCAACCAGCCCCAGCATTTT | CSALDRVNQPQHF
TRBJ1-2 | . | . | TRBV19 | TGTGCCAGTAGTATAGACAGTTTGGACAGTCGATCGGAAGGCTACACCTTC | CASSIDSLDSRSEGYTF
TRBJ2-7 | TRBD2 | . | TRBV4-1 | TGCGCCAGCAGCCAAGGATTCGTCGGGACTAGCGGATCCTACGAGCAGTACTTC | CASSQGFVGTSGSYEQYF
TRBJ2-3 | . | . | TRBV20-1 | TGCAGTGCTAGAGATTACTATGAGCGAGTCGCAGATACGCAGTATTTT | CSARDYYERVADTQYF
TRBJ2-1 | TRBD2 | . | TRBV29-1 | TGCAGCGTCGGGACTAGCGACTACAATGAGCAGTTCTTC | CSVGTSDYNEQFF
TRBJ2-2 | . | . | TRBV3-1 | TGTGCCAGCAGCCAACGTGAGGGGGGATACAGCGGGGAGCTGTTTTTT | CASSQREGGYSGELFF
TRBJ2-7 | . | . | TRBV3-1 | TGTGCCAGCAGCCAAGATGGGGATTCCGAGCAGTACTTC | CASSQDGDSEQYF
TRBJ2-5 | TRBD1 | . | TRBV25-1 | TGTGCCAGCAGTCCCCGGGACAGGGGCGGAGAGACCCAGTACTTC | CASSPRDRGGETQYF
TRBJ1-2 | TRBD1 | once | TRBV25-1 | TGTGCCAGCAGGGCCAGAGGGGGCAATTATGGCTACACCTTC | CASRARGGNYGYTF
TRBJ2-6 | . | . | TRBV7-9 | TGTGCCAGTTCGTCCGGGGCGGCAGTAGCTGGGGCCAACGTCCTGACTTTC | CASSSGAAVAGANVLTF
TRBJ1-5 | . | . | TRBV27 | TGTGCCAGCAGTGGGACCGGGTATGGTACCCCCCAGCATTTT | CASSGTGYGTPQHF
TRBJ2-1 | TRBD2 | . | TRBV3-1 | TGTGCCAGCAGCCAAGACACGACTAGCGGGAGGATCCCGGAGCAGTTCTTC | CASSQDTTSGRIPEQFF
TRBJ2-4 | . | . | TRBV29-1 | TGCAGCGTTGAAGAGCCTAGTCGAAACATTCAGTACTTC | CSVEEPSRNIQYF
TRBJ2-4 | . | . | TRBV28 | TGTGCCAGCAGTTTACCCGAGTCATTAGCCAAAAACATTCAGTACTTC | CASSLPESLAKNIQYF
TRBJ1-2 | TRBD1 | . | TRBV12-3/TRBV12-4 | TGTGCCAGCAGCCTGACAGGGGGCGCAAATGGCTACACCTTC | CASSLTGGANGYTF
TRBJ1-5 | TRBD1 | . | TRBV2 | TGTGCCAGCAGACGTCCCGGGACAGGGGAAGGTAGCAATCAGCCCCAGCATTTT | CASRRPGTGEGSNQPQHF
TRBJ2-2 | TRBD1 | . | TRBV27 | TGTGCCAGCACGACAGGGGGCGGAACCAAGGAGCTGTTTTTT | CASTTGGGTKELFF
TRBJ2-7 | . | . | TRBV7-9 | TGTGCCAGCAGCTTAGTCCTGCAGCCCCACGAGCAGTACTTC | CASSLVLQPHEQYF
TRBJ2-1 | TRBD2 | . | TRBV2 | TGTGCCAGCAGACGGACTAGCGGGAGGCGAGATGAGCAGTTCTTC | CASRRTSGRRDEQFF
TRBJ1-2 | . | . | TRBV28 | TGTGCCAGCAGGCCACAGGGTTATGGCTACACCTTC | CASRPQGYGYTF
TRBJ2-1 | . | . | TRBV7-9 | TGTGCCAGCAGCTTCCCAGGCCACAATGAGCAGTTCTTC | CASSFPGHNEQFF
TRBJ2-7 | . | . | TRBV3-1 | TGTGCCAGCAGCCAAGATTGGGGACCCTACGAGCAGTACTTC | CASSQDWGPYEQYF
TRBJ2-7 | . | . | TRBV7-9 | TGTGCCAGCAGCTTCTCGGGGTCTGAGCAGTACTTC | CASSFSGSEQYF
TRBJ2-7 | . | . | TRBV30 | TGTGCCTGGGGTCCGGGAAGTCTTAACGAGCAGTACTTC | CAWGPGSLNEQYF
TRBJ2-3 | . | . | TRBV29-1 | TGCAGCGTTGAACAGGGACACAGCACAGATACGCAGTATTTT | CSVEQGHSTDTQYF
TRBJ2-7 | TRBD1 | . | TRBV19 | TGTGCCAGTAGACACCGGGACAGGGCCATCTACGAGCAGTACTTC | CASRHRDRAIYEQYF
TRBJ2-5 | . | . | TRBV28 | TGTGCCAGCAGTGAACTACGAACTCCGGGGGAGACCCAGTACTTC | CASSELRTPGETQYF
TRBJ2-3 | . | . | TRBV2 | TGTACCAGCGGCGGTGATAGCACAGATACGCAGTATTTT | CTSGGDSTDTQYF
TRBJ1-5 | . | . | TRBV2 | TGTGCCAGCAATGGGGGACAATATAGCAATCAGCCCCAGCATTTT | CASNGGQYSNQPQHF